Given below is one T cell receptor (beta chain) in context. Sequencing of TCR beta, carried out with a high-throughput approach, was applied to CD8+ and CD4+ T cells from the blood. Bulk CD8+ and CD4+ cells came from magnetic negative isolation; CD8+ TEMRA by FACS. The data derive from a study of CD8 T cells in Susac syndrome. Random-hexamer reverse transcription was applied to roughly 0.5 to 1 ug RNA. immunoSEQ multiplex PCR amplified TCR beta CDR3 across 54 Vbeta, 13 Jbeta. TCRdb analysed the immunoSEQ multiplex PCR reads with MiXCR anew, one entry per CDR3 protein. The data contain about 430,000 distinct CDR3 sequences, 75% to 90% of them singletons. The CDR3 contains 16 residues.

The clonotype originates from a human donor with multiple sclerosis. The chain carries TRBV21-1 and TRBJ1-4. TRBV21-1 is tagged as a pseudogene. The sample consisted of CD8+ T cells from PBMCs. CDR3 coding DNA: TGTGCCAGCAGCCCCCGGAGGGGCCCAACTAATGAAAAACTGTTTTTT. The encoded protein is CASSPRRGPTNEKLFF.